Shown below are 13 T cell receptor beta chains from a single sample sequenced in a study of blood T cell repertoires in COVID-19. TCRdb keeps only in-frame clones here, not all; method: immunoSEQ multiplex PCR. The sample lists about 460,000 clones; about 85% were seen once. The sample comprised PBMCs or T cells enriched from blood (not recorded which). The receptors stem from an older woman who had recovered from COVID-19.

The J gene is TRBJ2-7, the V gene TRBV6-6; D is uncertain. The CDR3 spans 13 residues. Germline V lookup: CDR1 MNHNY, CDR2 SVGAGI (reference sequence). Trimming took 0 bases from V and 4 from J, leaving 7 bases between them. CDR3 bases: TGTGCCAGCAGTTACTCGTACCAGTACGAGCAGTACGTC. This encodes CASSYSYQYEQYV.

The V and J genes are TRBV5-1 and TRBJ1-5; D call uncertain. This CDR3 has 14 residues. Trimming shortened V by 1 base and J by 5 bases, and 10 bases separated the two germline ends. The V gene's germline CDR1 is SGHRS and CDR2 YFSETQ. CDR3 sequence (DNA): TGCGCCAGCAGCTTGTCAGGAGGAGATCAGCCCCAGCATTTT. It yields the protein CASSLSGGDQPQHF.

The gene calls are TRBV3-1 (or the pseudogene TRBV3-2) and TRBJ1-3, with a possible D match to TRBD1 (5 bases). The CDR3 spans 14 residues. Trimming took off 5 bases at V and 1 base at J, with 9 bases between the two ends. Germline loops: CDR1 LGHDT, CDR2 YNNKEL (reference sequence). The CDR3 region is CASSYQGSGNTIYF. DNA for the CDR3: TGTGCCAGCAGCTACCAGGGTTCTGGAAACACCATATATTTT.

The chain employs TRBV6-5 and TRBJ2-1; weak D call: TRBD1 (5 bases). The CDR3 consists of 15 residues. V gave up 0 bases and J gave up 6 bases, with 12 bases separating them. Germline CDR1 is MNHEY and CDR2 is SVGAGI. CDR3 nucleotide sequence: TGTGCCAGCAGTTACTCCGGGCAAGGGGTCAATGAGCAGTTCTTC. This codes for CASSYSGQGVNEQFF.

This rearrangement joins TRBV18 to TRBJ1-2; 10 nucleotides agree with TRBD1. Germline V gene lookup returns CDR1 KGHSH and CDR2 LQKENI. This CDR3 contains 13 residues. V lost 4 bases, J lost 6 bases, and 2 bases stayed unmatched. The CDR3, as DNA: TGTGCCAGCTCACTCGGACAGGGGGATGGCTACACCTTC. This sequence encodes CASSLGQGDGYTF.

This clone was found once. The V call is TRBV5-1, the J call TRBJ1-1; 9 positions match TRBD1. J gave up 0 bases and V 7 bases, and 7 bases lay outside the gene matches. The germline V gene encodes CDR1 SGHRS and CDR2 YFSETQ. This CDR3 comprises 15 residues. CDR3 region: CASGWDRVVNTEAFF. CDR3 DNA sequence: TGCGCCAGCGGTTGGGACAGGGTGGTGAACACTGAAGCTTTCTTT.

This chain uses TRBV5-1 with TRBJ2-2; a weak D match, TRBD2 (6 bases). Germline CDR1 reads SGHRS; CDR2 reads YFSETQ. There are 16 residues in the CDR3. The V and J ends lost 4 bases and 0 bases respectively, with 13 bases between them. The CDR3 DNA reads as TGCGCCAGCAGCCCCAGGGAGGACGCGAACACCGGGGAGCTGTTTTTT. Its protein is CASSPREDANTGELFF.

The chain carries TRBV27 and TRBJ1-5; 11 nucleotides line up with TRBD1. The J segment lost 3 bases and the V segment lost 8 bases, leaving 6 bases of the junction unmatched. The length of the CDR3 is 15 residues. Germline CDR1 is MNHEY and CDR2 is SMNVEV (reference sequence). The CDR3 region is CASSRTGGFNQPQHF. Here the CDR3 DNA reads TGTGCCAGCTCTCGGACAGGGGGCTTCAATCAGCCCCAGCATTTT.

DNA for the CDR3: TGCGCCAGCAGCCAAGCCCCGATTGGGAGGGGAGGTGTTGAAGCTTTCTTT. Translated, it gives CASSQAPIGRGGVEAFF. This chain joins TRBV4-1 and TRBJ1-1, with a weak D call TRBD1 (5 bases). Germline assignment: CDR1 MGHRA and CDR2 YSYEKL. V was clipped by 1 base and J by 7 bases, with 22 bases between them. This CDR3 spans 17 amino acids.

V and J are TRBV2 and TRBJ2-3; 12 bases match TRBD2. Germline V gene lookup returns CDR1 SNHLY and CDR2 FYNNEI. V lost 6 bases, J lost 0 bases, and 10 bases stayed unmatched. CDR3 length: 18 residues. As DNA, the CDR3 is TGTGCCAGCAGATTACTAGCGGGGGGCTTCTCTAGCACAGATACGCAGTATTTT. It codes for CASRLLAGGFSSTDTQYF.

The CDR3 protein is CAIRPESGNTIYF. CDR3 DNA sequence: TGTGCCATCAGACCAGAATCTGGAAACACCATATATTTT. This sequence joins TRBV10-3 and TRBJ1-3; the D is unclear. CDR1 and CDR2 (germline): ENHRY, SYGVKD. CDR3 length: 13 amino acids. The V and J ends lost 6 bases and 1 base respectively, with 7 bases between them.

This clone was counted only a few times. The chain carries TRBV5-6 and TRBJ2-7; possible D gene TRBD2, 6 bases. Trimming pared 4 bases from V and 1 base from J, leaving 9 bases between. Germline V gives CDR1 SGHDT, CDR2 YYEEEE. The CDR3 extends over 13 amino acids. CDR3 sequence reads: CASSPEGSYEQYV. The CDR3 DNA follows: TGTGCCAGCAGCCCGGAGGGTTCCTACGAGCAGTACGTC.

The chain joins TRBV14 to TRBJ2-3; TRBD2 might be the D (6 bases). Germline CDR1 reads SGHDN; CDR2 reads FVKESK. The CDR3 totals 16 residues. V was cut by 0 bases and J by 1 base, with 11 bases left in between. The DNA of the CDR3 is TGTGCCAGCAGCCAAGAACGAGGGACTCGCACAGATACGCAGTATTTT. It yields the protein CASSQERGTRTDTQYF.